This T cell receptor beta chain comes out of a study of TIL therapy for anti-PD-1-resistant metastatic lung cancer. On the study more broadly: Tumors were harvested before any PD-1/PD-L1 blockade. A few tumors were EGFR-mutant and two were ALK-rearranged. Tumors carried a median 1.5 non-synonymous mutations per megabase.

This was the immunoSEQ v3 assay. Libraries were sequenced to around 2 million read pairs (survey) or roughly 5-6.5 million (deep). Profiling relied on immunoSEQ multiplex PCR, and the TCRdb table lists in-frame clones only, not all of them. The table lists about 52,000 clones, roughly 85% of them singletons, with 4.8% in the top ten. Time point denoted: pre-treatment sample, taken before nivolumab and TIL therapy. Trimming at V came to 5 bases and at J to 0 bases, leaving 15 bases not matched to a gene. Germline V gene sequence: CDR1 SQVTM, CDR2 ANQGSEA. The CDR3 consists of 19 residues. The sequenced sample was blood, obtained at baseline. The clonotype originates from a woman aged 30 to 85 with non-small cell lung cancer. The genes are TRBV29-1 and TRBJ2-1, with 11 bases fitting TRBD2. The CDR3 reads CSVPRGSGRAISSYNEQFF. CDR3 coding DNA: TGCAGCGTTCCCCGAGGTAGCGGGAGGGCCATCAGCTCCTACAATGAGCAGTTCTTC.